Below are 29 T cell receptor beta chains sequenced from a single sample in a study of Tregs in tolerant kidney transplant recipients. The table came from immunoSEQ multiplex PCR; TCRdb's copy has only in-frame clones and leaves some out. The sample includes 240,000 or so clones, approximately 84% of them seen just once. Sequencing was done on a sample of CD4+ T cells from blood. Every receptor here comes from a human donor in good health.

CDR3 residues: CASSFHMNEQFF. CDR3 DNA: TGTGCCAGCAGCTTCCACATGAATGAGCAGTTCTTC. The V and J genes are TRBV7-2 and TRBJ2-1; D is undetermined. The CDR3 totals 12 residues. Germline values: CDR1 SGHTA, CDR2 FQGNSA. V dropped 3 bases and J dropped 7 bases, with 7 bases sitting between them.

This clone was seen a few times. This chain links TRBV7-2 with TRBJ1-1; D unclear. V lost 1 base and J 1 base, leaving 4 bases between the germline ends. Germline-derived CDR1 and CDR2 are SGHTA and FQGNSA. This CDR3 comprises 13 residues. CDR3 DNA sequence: TGTGCCAGCAGCTTAGGCAGGAACACTGAAGCTTTCTTT. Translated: CASSLGRNTEAFF.

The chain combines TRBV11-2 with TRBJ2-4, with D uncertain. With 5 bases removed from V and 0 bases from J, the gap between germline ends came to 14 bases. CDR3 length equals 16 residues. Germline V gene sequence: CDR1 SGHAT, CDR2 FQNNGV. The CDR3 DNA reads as TGTGCCAGCAGCCAGAAGGCAATCCTAGCCAAAAACATTCAGTACTTC. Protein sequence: CASSQKAILAKNIQYF.

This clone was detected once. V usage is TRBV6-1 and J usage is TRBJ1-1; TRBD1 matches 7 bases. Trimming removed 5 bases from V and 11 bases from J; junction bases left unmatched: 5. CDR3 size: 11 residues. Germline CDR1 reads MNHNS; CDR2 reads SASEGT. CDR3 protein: CASSIDRAAFF. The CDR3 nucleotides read TGTGCCAGCAGTATCGACAGGGCGGCTTTCTTT.

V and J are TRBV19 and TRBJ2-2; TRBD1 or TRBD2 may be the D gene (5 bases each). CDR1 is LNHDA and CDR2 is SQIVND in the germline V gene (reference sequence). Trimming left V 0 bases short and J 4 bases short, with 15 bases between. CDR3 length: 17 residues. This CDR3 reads CASSIEGVGYGTGELFF. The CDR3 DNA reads TGTGCCAGTAGTATAGAGGGGGTGGGTTATGGCACCGGGGAGCTGTTTTTT. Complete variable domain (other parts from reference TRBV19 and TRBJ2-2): DGGITQSPKYLFRKEGQNVTLSCEQNLNHDAMYWYRQDPGQGLRLIYYSQIVNDFQKGDIAEGYSVSREKKESFPLTVTSAQKNPTAFYLCASSIEGVGYGTGELFFGEGSRLTVL.

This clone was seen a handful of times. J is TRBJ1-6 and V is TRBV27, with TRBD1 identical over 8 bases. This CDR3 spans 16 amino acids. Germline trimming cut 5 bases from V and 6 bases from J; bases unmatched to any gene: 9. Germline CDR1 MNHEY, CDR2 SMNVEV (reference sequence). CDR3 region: CASSRSDRDFNSPLHF. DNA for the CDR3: TGTGCCAGCAGTCGATCGGACAGGGATTTTAATTCACCCCTCCACTTT.

The CDR3 loop is CASRGPGFGELFF. CDR3 nucleotide sequence: TGTGCCAGCAGGGGACCAGGGTTCGGGGAGCTGTTTTTT. This chain links TRBV14 with TRBJ2-2; D assignment may be TRBD1 or TRBD2 (5 bases each). The CDR3 covers 13 residues. V was clipped by 6 bases and J by 7 bases, with 12 bases between them. CDR1 is SGHDN, CDR2 FVKESK, per germline.

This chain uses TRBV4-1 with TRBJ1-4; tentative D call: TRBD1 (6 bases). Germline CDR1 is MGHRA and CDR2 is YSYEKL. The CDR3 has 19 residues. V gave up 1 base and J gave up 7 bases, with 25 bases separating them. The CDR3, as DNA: TGCGCCAGCAGCCAAGGGGGAGGGTATCAGGGGTTCCTTAGTGAAAAACTGTTTTTT. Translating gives CASSQGGGYQGFLSEKLFF.

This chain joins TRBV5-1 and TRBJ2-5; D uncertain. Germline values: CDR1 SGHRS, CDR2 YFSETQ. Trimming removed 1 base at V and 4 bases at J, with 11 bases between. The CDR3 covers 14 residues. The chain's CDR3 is CASSLSGSGETQYF. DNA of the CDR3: TGCGCCAGCAGCTTGTCTGGGTCAGGAGAGACCCAGTACTTC. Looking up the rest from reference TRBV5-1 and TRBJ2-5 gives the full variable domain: KAGVTQTPRYLIKTRGQQVTLSCSPISGHRSVSWYQQTPGQGLQFLFEYFSETQRNKGNFPGRFSGRQFSNSRSEMNVSTLELGDSALYLCASSLSGSGETQYFGPGTRLLVL.

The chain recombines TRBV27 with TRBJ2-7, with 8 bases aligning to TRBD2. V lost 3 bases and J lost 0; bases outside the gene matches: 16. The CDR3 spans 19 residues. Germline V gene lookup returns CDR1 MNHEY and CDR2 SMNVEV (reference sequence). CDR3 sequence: CASSFSKTGGQVDSYEQYF. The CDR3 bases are TGTGCCAGCAGTTTCAGTAAAACGGGAGGGCAGGTGGACTCCTACGAGCAGTACTTC.

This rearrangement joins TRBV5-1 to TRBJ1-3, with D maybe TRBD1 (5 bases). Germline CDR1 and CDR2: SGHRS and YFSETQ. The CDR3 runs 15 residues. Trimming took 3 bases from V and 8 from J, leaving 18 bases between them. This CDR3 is CASSWGTGSRDTIYF. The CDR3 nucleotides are TGCGCCAGCAGCTGGGGGACCGGGAGCCGGGACACCATATATTTT.

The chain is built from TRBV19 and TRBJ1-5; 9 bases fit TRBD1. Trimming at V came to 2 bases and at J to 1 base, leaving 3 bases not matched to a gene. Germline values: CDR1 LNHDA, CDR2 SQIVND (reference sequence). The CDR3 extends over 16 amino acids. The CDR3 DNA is TGTGCCAGTAGTATAAGTGGACAGGGGAGCAATCAGCCCCAGCATTTT. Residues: CASSISGQGSNQPQHF.

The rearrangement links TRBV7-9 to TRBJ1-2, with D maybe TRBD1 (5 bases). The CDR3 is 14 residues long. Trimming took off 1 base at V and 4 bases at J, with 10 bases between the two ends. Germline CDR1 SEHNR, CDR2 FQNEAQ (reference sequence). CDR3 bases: TGTGCCAGCAGCTTAGTGACAGTTACCTATGGCTACACCTTC. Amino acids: CASSLVTVTYGYTF. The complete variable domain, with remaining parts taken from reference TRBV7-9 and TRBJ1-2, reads DTGVSQNPRHKITKRGQNVTFRCDPISEHNRLYWYRQTLGQGPEFLTYFQNEAQLEKSRLLSDRFSAERPKGSFSTLEIQRTEQGDSAMYLCASSLVTVTYGYTFGSGTRLTVV.

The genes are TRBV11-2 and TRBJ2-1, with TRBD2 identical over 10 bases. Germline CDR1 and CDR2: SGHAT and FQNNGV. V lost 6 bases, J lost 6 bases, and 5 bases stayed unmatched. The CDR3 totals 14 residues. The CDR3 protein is CASRRAGGLNEQFF. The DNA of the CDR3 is TGTGCCAGCAGGCGAGCGGGGGGGCTCAATGAGCAGTTCTTC.

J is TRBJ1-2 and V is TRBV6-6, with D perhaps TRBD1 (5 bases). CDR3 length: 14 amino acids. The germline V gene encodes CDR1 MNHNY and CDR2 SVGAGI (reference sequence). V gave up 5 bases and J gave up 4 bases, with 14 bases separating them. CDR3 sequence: CASSTPGNSYGYTF. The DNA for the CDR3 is TGTGCCAGCAGTACCCCAGGGAATAGCTATGGCTACACCTTC.

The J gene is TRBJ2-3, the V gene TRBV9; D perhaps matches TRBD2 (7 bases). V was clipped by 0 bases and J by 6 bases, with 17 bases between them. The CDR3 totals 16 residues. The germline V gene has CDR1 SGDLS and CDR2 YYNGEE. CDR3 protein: CASSVVPGGRGDTQYF. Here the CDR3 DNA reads TGTGCCAGCAGCGTAGTTCCGGGGGGCCGCGGGGATACGCAGTATTTT.

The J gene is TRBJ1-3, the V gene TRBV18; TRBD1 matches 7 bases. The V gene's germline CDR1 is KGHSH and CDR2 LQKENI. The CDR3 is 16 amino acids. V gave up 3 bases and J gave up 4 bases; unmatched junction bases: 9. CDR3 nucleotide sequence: TGTGCCAGCTCACCGCAAACAGGGGCGCCGGGAAACACCATATATTTT. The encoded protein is CASSPQTGAPGNTIYF.

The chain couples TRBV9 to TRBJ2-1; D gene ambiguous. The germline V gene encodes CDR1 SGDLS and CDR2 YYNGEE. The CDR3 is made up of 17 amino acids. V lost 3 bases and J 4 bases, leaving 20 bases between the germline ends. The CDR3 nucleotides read TGTGCCAGCAGCGCGGACCACTGGGCCCGCCAATACAATGAGCAGTTCTTC. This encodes CASSADHWARQYNEQFF.

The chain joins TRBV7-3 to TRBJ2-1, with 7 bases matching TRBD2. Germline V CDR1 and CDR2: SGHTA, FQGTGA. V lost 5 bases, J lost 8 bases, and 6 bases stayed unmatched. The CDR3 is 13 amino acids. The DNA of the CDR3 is TGTGCCAGCAGCCCGGGGACTACCGATGAGCAGTTCTTC. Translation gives CASSPGTTDEQFF.

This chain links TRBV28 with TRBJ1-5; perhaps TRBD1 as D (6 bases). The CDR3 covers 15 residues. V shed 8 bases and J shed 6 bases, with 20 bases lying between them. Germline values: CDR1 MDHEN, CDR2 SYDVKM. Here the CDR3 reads CASLGRGGWLQPQHF. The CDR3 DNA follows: TGTGCCAGCTTAGGTAGGGGGGGATGGCTTCAGCCCCAGCATTTT.

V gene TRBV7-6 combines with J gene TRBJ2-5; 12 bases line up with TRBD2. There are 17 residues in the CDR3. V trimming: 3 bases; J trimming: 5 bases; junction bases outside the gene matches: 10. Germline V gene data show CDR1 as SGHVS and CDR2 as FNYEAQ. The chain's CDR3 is CASSFRLAGGPEETQYF. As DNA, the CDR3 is TGTGCCAGCAGCTTCAGGCTAGCGGGGGGGCCCGAGGAGACCCAGTACTTC.

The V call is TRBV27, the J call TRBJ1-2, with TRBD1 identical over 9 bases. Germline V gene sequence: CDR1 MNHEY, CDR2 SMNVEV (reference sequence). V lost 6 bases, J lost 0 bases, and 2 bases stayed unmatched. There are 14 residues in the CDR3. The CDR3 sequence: CASSRTGANYGYTF. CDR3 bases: TGTGCCAGCAGCCGGACAGGGGCTAACTATGGCTACACCTTC.

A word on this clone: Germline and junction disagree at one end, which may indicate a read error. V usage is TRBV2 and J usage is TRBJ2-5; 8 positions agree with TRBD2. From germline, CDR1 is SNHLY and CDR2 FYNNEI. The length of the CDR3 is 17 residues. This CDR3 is CASREELTSEDQETQYF. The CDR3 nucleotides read TGTGCCAGCAGGGAAGAGTTGACTAGCGAGGACCAAGAGACCCAGTACTTC. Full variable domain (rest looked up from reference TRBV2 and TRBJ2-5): EPEVTQTPSHQVTQMGQEVILRCVPISNHLYFYWYRQILGQKVEFLVSFYNNEISEKSEIFDDQFSVERPDGSNFTLKIRSTKLEDSAMYFCASREELTSEDQETQYFGPGTRLLVL.

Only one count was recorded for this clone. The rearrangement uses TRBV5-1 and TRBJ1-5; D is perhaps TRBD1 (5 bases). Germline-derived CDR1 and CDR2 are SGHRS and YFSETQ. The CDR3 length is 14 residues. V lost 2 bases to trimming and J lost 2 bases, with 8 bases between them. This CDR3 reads CASSFQGGNQPQHF. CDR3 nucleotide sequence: TGCGCCAGCAGCTTCCAGGGAGGCAATCAGCCCCAGCATTTT.

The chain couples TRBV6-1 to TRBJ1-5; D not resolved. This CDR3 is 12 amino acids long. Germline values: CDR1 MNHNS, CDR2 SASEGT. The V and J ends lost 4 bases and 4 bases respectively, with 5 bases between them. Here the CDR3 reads CASSAVNQPQHF. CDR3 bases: TGTGCCAGCAGTGCCGTTAATCAGCCCCAGCATTTT.

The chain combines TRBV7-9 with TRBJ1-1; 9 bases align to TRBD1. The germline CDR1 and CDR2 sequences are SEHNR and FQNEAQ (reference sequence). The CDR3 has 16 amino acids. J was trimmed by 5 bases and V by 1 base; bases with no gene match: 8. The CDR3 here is CASSLGNRGRGTEAFF. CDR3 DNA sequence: TGTGCCAGCAGCTTAGGCAACAGGGGGCGCGGAACTGAAGCTTTCTTT.

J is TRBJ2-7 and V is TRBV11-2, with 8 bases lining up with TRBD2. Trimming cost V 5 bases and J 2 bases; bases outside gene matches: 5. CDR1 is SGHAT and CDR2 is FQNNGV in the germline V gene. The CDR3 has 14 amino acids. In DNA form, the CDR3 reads TGTGCCAGCAGCCCGTCGGGGGGGACCTACGAGCAGTACTTC. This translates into CASSPSGGTYEQYF.

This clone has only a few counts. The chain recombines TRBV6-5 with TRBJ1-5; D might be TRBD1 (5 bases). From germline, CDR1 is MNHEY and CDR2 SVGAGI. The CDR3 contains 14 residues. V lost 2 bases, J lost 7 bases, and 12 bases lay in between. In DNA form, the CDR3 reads TGTGCCAGCAGTTACAGGCAGGGTGTCCAGCCCCAGCATTTT. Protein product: CASSYRQGVQPQHF.

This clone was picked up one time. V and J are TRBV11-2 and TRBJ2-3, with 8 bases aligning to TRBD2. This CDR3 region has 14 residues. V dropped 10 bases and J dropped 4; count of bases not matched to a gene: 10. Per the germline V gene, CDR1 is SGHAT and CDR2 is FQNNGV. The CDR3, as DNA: TGTGCCACCTCCGGGACTAGGACTCCAGATACGCAGTATTTT. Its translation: CATSGTRTPDTQYF.